This TCR beta chain appears in the sequencing data of a study of OX40 agonist ivuxolimab in advanced cancers. Study in general: All patients had ivuxolimab intravenously every 2 weeks at 0.01 to 10 mg/kg. Earlier anti-PD-1, anti-PD-L1 or anti-CTLA-4 therapy was permitted; roughly 42% had received some.

Germline CDR1 MNHEY, CDR2 SVGAGI. This CDR3 comprises 14 residues. V lost 3 bases to trimming and J lost 6 bases, with 13 bases between them. With respect to this clone: Its antigen is undetermined.

General study points: Both CD4+ and CD8+ T cell populations in blood had undergone clonal expansion by week 6 at 0.1 to 3.0 mg/kg. In CD8+ T cells, expanded clones were on average more numerous than in CD4+.

Here immunoSEQ multiplex PCR was the method, and the copy in TCRdb shows in-frame clones only, minus some. The sample records 62,000 or so clones, about 89% being singletons. The material sequenced was CD4+ or CD8+ T cells sorted from blood, taken in a trial of the OX40 agonist ivuxolimab. The origin of this receptor is an adult with an advanced solid tumor such as melanoma, head and neck, liver or kidney cancer. This chain connects TRBV6-5 to TRBJ2-3, with D possibly being TRBD1 (5 bases). The CDR3 is CASSYSLGADTQYF. The CDR3 nucleotides are TGTGCCAGCAGTTATTCCCTAGGGGCCGATACGCAGTATTTT.